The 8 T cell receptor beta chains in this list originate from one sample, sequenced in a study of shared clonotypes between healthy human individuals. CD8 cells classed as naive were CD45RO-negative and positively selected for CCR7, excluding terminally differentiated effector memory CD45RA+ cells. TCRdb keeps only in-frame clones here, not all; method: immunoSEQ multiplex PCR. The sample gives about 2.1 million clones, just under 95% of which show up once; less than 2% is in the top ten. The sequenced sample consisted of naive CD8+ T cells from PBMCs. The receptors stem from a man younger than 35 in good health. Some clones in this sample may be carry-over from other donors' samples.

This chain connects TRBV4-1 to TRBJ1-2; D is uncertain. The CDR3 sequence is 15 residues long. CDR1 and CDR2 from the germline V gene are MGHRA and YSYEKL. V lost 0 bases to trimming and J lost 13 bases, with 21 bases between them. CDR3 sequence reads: CASSQEVGPRGRTTF. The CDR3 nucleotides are TGCGCCAGCAGCCAAGAAGTTGGGCCGCGGGGTCGCACCACCTTC.

The CDR3 protein is CASTMTATGEKLFF. CDR3 nucleotides: TGTGCCAGTACCATGACGGCCACCGGGGAAAAACTGTTTTTT. The genes are TRBV19 and TRBJ1-4; D is uncertain. V lost 7 bases and J lost 8, with 17 bases in between. The V gene's germline CDR1 is LNHDA and CDR2 SQIVND (reference sequence). This CDR3 spans 14 amino acids.

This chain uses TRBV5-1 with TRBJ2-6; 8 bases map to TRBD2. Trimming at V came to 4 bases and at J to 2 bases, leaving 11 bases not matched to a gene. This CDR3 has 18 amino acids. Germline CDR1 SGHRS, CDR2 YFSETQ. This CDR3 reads CASSAVEAGEAGANVLTF. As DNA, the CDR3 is TGCGCCAGCAGCGCTGTCGAAGCGGGAGAGGCTGGGGCCAACGTCCTGACTTTC. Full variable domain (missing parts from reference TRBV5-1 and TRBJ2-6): KAGVTQTPRYLIKTRGQQVTLSCSPISGHRSVSWYQQTPGQGLQFLFEYFSETQRNKGNFPGRFSGRQFSNSRSEMNVSTLELGDSALYLCASSAVEAGEAGANVLTFGAGSRLTVL.

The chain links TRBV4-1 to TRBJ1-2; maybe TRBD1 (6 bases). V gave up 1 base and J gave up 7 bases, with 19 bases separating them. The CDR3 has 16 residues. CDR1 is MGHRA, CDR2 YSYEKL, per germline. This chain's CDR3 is CASSQAPDRIDPGYTF. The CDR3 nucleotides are TGCGCCAGCAGCCAAGCCCCCGACAGGATAGACCCTGGCTACACCTTC.

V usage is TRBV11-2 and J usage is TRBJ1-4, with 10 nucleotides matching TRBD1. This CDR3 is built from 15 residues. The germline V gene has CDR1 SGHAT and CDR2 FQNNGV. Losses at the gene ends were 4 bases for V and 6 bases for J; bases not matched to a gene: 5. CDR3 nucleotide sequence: TGTGCCAGCAGCTCCCGGGACAGGGGTGATGAAAAACTGTTTTTT. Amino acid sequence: CASSSRDRGDEKLFF.

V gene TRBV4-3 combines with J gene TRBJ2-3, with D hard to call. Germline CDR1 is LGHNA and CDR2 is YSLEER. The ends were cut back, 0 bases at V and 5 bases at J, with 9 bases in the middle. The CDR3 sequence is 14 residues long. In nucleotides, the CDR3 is TGCGCCAGCAGCCAAGATCCCGAACAAGATACGCAGTATTTT. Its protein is CASSQDPEQDTQYF.

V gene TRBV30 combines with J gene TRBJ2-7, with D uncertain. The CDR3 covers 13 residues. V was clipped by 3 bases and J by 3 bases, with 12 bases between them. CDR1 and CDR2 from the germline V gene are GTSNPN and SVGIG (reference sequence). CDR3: CAWSRSYSYEQYF. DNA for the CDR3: TGTGCCTGGAGCAGATCATATAGCTACGAGCAGTACTTC. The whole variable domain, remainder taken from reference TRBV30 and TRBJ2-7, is SQTIHQWPATLVQPVGSPLSLECTVEGTSNPNLYWYRQAAGRGLQLLFYSVGIGQISSEVPQNLSASRPQDRQFILSSKKLLLSDSGFYLCAWSRSYSYEQYFGPGTRLTVT.

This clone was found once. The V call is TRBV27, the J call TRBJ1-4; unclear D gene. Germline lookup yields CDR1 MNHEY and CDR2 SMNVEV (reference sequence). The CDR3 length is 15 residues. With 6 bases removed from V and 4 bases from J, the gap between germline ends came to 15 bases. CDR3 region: CASSPWTGDNEKLFF. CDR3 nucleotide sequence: TGTGCCAGCAGCCCATGGACTGGGGATAATGAAAAACTGTTTTTT. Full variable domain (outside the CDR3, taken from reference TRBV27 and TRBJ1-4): EAQVTQNPRYLITVTGKKLTVTCSQNMNHEYMSWYRQDPGLGLRQIYYSMNVEVTDKGDVPEGYKVSRKEKRNFPLILESPSPNQTSLYFCASSPWTGDNEKLFFGSGTQLSVL.